Listed here is a single TCR beta chain. During the 2 weeks before they entered the study, exposed participants had met someone with a PCR-confirmed or clinician-diagnosed COVID-19 case. This record comes from a study of blood T cell repertoires in COVID-19. Across the whole study: Sources were T cells, B-cell-depleted T cells, or PBMCs; the material itself was cDNA or gDNA.

How the authors handled the data: The assay estimated nucleated cells by amplifying reference gene primers. Sequencing used immunoSEQ multiplex PCR; TCRdb keeps in-frame clones, though not all of them. V and J calls and clone size come straight from that table; D and trimming were deduced from the DNA. The sample records 400,000 to 500,000 clones, 88% being singletons. This CDR3 has 15 amino acids. The germline CDR1 and CDR2 sequences are MNHEY and SVGAGI. J lost 5 bases, V lost 7 bases, and 8 bases had no gene match. The sample taken for sequencing was PBMCs or T cells enriched from blood (not recorded which). This chain uses TRBV6-5 with TRBJ1-5, with 10 bases fitting TRBD1. This TCR was recovered from a woman younger than 35 who had been exposed to COVID-19. The CDR3: CASNSPDRGHQPQHF. In DNA form, the CDR3 reads TGTGCCAGCAATTCACCCGACAGGGGGCATCAGCCCCAGCATTTT.